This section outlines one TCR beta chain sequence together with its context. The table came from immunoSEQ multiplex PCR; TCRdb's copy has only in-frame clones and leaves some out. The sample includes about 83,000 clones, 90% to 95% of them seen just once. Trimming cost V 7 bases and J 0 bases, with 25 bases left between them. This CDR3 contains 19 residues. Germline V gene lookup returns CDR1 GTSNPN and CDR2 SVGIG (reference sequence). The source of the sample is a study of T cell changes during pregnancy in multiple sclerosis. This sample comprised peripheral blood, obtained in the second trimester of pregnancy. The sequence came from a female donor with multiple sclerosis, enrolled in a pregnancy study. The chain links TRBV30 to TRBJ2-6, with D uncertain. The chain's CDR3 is CAFTPLPAPARSGANVLTF. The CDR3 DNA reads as TGTGCCTTTACACCTTTACCGGCCCCAGCGCGCTCTGGGGCCAACGTCCTGACTTTC.